Below are 12 T cell receptor beta chains sequenced from a single sample in a study of radiotherapy plus CTLA-4 blockade in lung cancer. Here immunoSEQ multiplex PCR was the method, and the copy in TCRdb shows in-frame clones only, minus some. This sample has under 55,000 clones; 75% to 85% occur once, and the top ten carry 2.5% to 3.5%. Here the sequenced sample was peripheral blood, taken from a patient treated with radiotherapy plus ipilimumab. These receptor sequences come from a human donor with non-small cell lung cancer who had stable disease on radiotherapy plus ipilimumab.

The V gene is TRBV7-2, the J gene TRBJ2-2; TRBD2 matches 7 bases. With V trimmed by 3 bases and J by 1 base, 2 bases remained unmatched. Germline values: CDR1 SGHTA, CDR2 FQGNSA. The CDR3 is 15 amino acids. In nucleotides, the CDR3 is TGTGCCAGCAGCTTGACTAGCAGGAACACCGGGGAGCTGTTTTTT. It translates to CASSLTSRNTGELFF.

The rearrangement uses TRBV7-2 and TRBJ2-3; D is undetermined. CDR1 and CDR2 (germline): SGHTA, FQGNSA. The CDR3 consists of 14 residues. V gave up 5 bases and J gave up 1 base, with 10 bases separating them. CDR3 DNA: TGTGCCAGCAGCCGAGCCGCGGGCACAGATACGCAGTATTTT. It specifies CASSRAAGTDTQYF.

The chain links TRBV5-6 to TRBJ2-1; 7 bases are a match to TRBD2. The V gene end was trimmed by 4 bases and the J gene end by 5 bases; junction bases not matched to a gene: 9. The length of the CDR3 is 15 residues. In germline, CDR1 is SGHDT, CDR2 YYEEEE. The CDR3 protein is CASSPRLAGHNEQFF. The CDR3 coding sequence is TGTGCCAGCAGCCCTCGATTAGCGGGTCACAATGAGCAGTTCTTC.

The J gene is TRBJ2-5, the V gene TRBV18, with TRBD1 matching over 8 bases. The ends lost 1 base at V and 1 base at J; junction bases unmatched: 5. The CDR3 totals 16 residues. The V gene's germline CDR1 is KGHSH and CDR2 LQKENI. The CDR3 coding sequence is TGTGCCAGCTCACCACTAGGGACAGGCCTCCAAGAGACCCAGTACTTC. Amino acids: CASSPLGTGLQETQYF.

This clone was seen once. The chain employs TRBV9 and TRBJ1-2; TRBD1 matches 10 bases. CDR1 and CDR2 from the germline V gene are SGDLS and YYNGEE. V shed 0 bases and J 7 bases; nucleotides not matched to a gene: 6. The CDR3 covers 15 residues. CDR3 nucleotide sequence: TGTGCCAGCAGCGTAGCGGACAGGGGGACGGGTGGCTACACCTTC. This codes for CASSVADRGTGGYTF.

The chain uses TRBV7-8 and TRBJ1-3; D remains ambiguous. Trimming took off 0 bases at V and 4 bases at J, with 7 bases between the two ends. The CDR3 runs to 14 residues. Germline loops: CDR1 SGHVS, CDR2 FQNEAQ. CDR3 DNA sequence: TGTGCCAGCAGCTTAGCGCTAAAAGGAAACACCATATATTTT. Its translation is CASSLALKGNTIYF.

This chain connects TRBV27 to TRBJ2-3; D is unclear. Deletions cut 3 bases from V and 1 base from J, with 8 bases between. This CDR3 spans 14 amino acids. Per the germline V gene, CDR1 is MNHEY and CDR2 is SMNVEV (reference sequence). CDR3 coding DNA: TGTGCCAGCAGTTTCCCTCCCGGCACAGATACGCAGTATTTT. Translation: CASSFPPGTDTQYF.

This clone was seen just once. The chain joins TRBV9 to TRBJ2-2; a possible D gene is TRBD2 (5 bases). The CDR3 extends over 15 amino acids. V lost 4 bases and J 3 bases, leaving 13 bases between the germline ends. The V gene's germline CDR1 is SGDLS and CDR2 YYNGEE. The CDR3 DNA reads as TGTGCCAGCAGCAGAGAGGGTACGGACACCGGGGAGCTGTTTTTT. This sequence encodes CASSREGTDTGELFF.

V gene TRBV4-1 combines with J gene TRBJ1-6; 7 nucleotides line up with TRBD1. The CDR3 consists of 14 residues. V lost 6 bases to trimming and J lost 5 bases; unmatched junction nucleotides: 4. Germline CDR1 is MGHRA and CDR2 is YSYEKL. The CDR3 DNA reads as TGCGCCAGCAGGCGGGACAGTCATAATTCACCCCTCCACTTT. Its protein is CASRRDSHNSPLHF.

The chain combines TRBV7-2 with TRBJ2-1; no clear D gene. CDR1 SGHTA and CDR2 FQGNSA come from the germline V gene. Trimming stripped 2 bases from V and 6 bases from J, with 8 bases between. The length of the CDR3 is 13 residues. In DNA form, the CDR3 reads TGTGCCAGCAGCTTATACAGTATCAATGAGCAGTTCTTC. This encodes CASSLYSINEQFF. The variable domain in full, with the rest retrieved from reference TRBV7-2 and TRBJ2-1, is GAGVSQSPSNKVTEKGKDVELRCDPISGHTALYWYRQSLGQGLEFLIYFQGNSAPDKSGLPSDRFSAERTGGSVSTLTIQRTQQEDSAVYLCASSLYSINEQFFGPGTRLTVL.

This sequence joins TRBV10-3 and TRBJ2-7; D unclear. This CDR3 is 10 amino acids long. V was shortened by 10 bases and J by 5 bases, with 9 bases between the two germline ends. CDR1 is ENHRY, CDR2 SYGVKD, per germline. The CDR3, as DNA: TGTGCCACCGCAGGCAACGAGCAGTACTTC. It is translated as CATAGNEQYF.

The chain carries TRBV18 and TRBJ2-1; no clear D gene. Trimming pared 2 bases from V and 9 bases from J, leaving 8 bases between. CDR1 KGHSH and CDR2 LQKENI come from the germline V gene. This CDR3 is built from 12 residues. The CDR3 DNA reads TGTGCCAGCTCACCAGGCGGAAGTGAGCAGTTCTTC. Its translation: CASSPGGSEQFF.